The entry below gives a single T cell receptor (beta chain) sequence along with its context. What it binds is not known. The protocol was immunoSEQ multiplex PCR, while the TCRdb copy is restricted to in-frame clones and leaves out a portion. The sample lists nearly 80,000 clones; around 82% were seen once. The data were obtained in a study of OX40 agonist ivuxolimab in advanced cancers. Overall study findings and caveats: Blood T cells, both CD4+ and CD8+, expanded clonally by week 6 at 0.1 to 3.0 mg/kg.

Germline V gives CDR1 SEHNR, CDR2 FQNEAQ (reference sequence). The V and J ends lost 1 base and 6 bases respectively, with 19 bases between them. This CDR3 is built from 16 residues. The receptor's source is an adult with an advanced solid tumor such as melanoma, head and neck, liver or kidney cancer. Source: CD4+ or CD8+ T cells sorted from blood, taken in a trial of the OX40 agonist ivuxolimab. The chain couples TRBV7-9 to TRBJ2-7; D is uncertain. This CDR3 reads CASSLVVGDVAPEQYF. The CDR3 DNA reads TGTGCCAGCAGCTTAGTAGTGGGTGATGTTGCCCCCGAGCAGTACTTC.